This is a list of T cell receptor beta chains from one sample in a study of T-cell memory formation after mild COVID-19. TCRdb independently ran MiXCR on the 5' RACE reads; one entry per CDR3 protein. The data show 250,000 to 300,000 distinct CDR3 sequences, under 20% seen once. Sample: PBMCs or a T cell subset sorted from them (not recorded which). These receptors all stem from a man between 18 and 35 years old who had mild COVID-19 (a few samples of this study predate the infection). Cell type and time point are not known. The CDR3 runs from the conserved cysteine through the conserved F or W. D genes are given only for firm matches. A row's size may be missing; if present it is once, few, many or a size class.

clone_size j_call d_call v_call cdr3_nt cdr3_aa
many TRBJ1-5 . TRBV12-3/TRBV12-4 TGTGCCAGCAGAGACACAGGGAATCAGCCCCAGCATTTT CASRDTGNQPQHF
few TRBJ1-5 TRBD1 TRBV6-6 TGTGCCAGCAGCTCCAATAGGGGGCCCCAGCCCCAGCATTTT CASSSNRGPQPQHF
. TRBJ2-5 TRBD2 TRBV12-3/TRBV12-4 TGTGCCAGCAGTCGACTAGCGGGGGGTAGGGAGACCCAGTACTTC CASSRLAGGRETQYF
. TRBJ1-5 TRBD1 TRBV4-1 TGCGCCAGCAGCCAAGACCCAACCGGGACAGATAGCAATCAGCCCCAGCATTTT CASSQDPTGTDSNQPQHF
many TRBJ2-7 TRBD1 TRBV5-1 TGCGCCAGCAGCCCGGGGCCCGGGACAGGGGGCGACCAGTACTTC CASSPGPGTGGDQYF
. TRBJ1-6 . TRBV7-9 TGTGCCAGCAGCTTACCGGGACTAAGCTATCAAGCCCTCCACTTT CASSLPGLSYQALHF
many TRBJ2-7 TRBD1 TRBV12-3/TRBV12-4 TGTGCCAGCAGTACCCGGGACAGGGGCGGCGAGCAGTACTTC CASSTRDRGGEQYF
many TRBJ2-1 . TRBV11-3 TGTGCCAGCAGCTTGAACAGGGAGGGTGAGCAGTTCTTC CASSLNREGEQFF
few TRBJ2-7 TRBD1 TRBV6-5 TGTGCCAGCAGTTACTCCTCAGGGGGAACCTACGAGCAGTACTTC CASSYSSGGTYEQYF
many TRBJ2-1 TRBD1 TRBV10-2 TGCGCCAGCAGTGAGTCGATCACAGGGGGCGCCGGGAGCTACAATGAGCAGTTCTTC CASSESITGGAGSYNEQFF
few TRBJ1-2 . TRBV5-1 TGCGCCAGCAACGGGGGTGGAATAGGCTACACCTTC CASNGGGIGYTF
. TRBJ1-2 TRBD1 TRBV7-9 TGTGCCAGCAGCTGGGGACAGGCTGGCTACACCTTC CASSWGQAGYTF
. TRBJ1-5 TRBD1 TRBV6-2/TRBV6-3 TGTGCCAGCAGTTACCCCACGGACAGGGGTGGGAATCAGCCCCAGCATTTT CASSYPTDRGGNQPQHF
few TRBJ1-5 TRBD1 TRBV5-6 TGTGCCAGCAGCCAGGACCGTGGCAGGACAGGGGATAAGCCCCAGCATTTT CASSQDRGRTGDKPQHF
few TRBJ2-1 . TRBV4-1 TGCGCCAGCAGCCGAGTAGCAGATGAGCAGTTCTTC CASSRVADEQFF
. TRBJ2-5 TRBD2 TRBV20-1 TGCAGTGCTAGACTAGCGGGACAAGAGACCCAGTACTTC CSARLAGQETQYF
few TRBJ1-2 TRBD1 TRBV6-2/TRBV6-3 TGTGCCAGCAGTTACCCCCGGACAGGGCAGCGAGGCTACACCTTC CASSYPRTGQRGYTF
few TRBJ1-1 . TRBV3-1 TGTGCCAGCAGCCGGGCCAGGCAGAACACTGAAGCTTTCTTT CASSRARQNTEAFF
. TRBJ2-7 . TRBV6-2/TRBV6-3 TGTGCCAGCAGTTACTCGATAGTCCAGCTTTACTCCTACGAGCAGTACTTC CASSYSIVQLYSYEQYF
. TRBJ1-5 . TRBV3-1 TGTGCCAGCAGCCAACAGTCAGGGGCTAATCAGCCCCAGCATTTT CASSQQSGANQPQHF
. TRBJ2-7 . TRBV7-2 TGTGCCAGCCTAAAGGGGGGATTTGACGAGCAGTACTTC CASLKGGFDEQYF
few TRBJ1-2 . TRBV6-5 TGTGCCAGCAGTTACTCGGAAGTAGGCTATGGCTACACCTTC CASSYSEVGYGYTF
few TRBJ1-4 . TRBV24-1 TGTGCCACCAGTGAGCCAGGGGAAGAAAAACTGTTTTTT CATSEPGEEKLFF
few TRBJ2-7 . TRBV6-5 TGTGCCAGCAGTTACTCGAAGCGCCTACTCGGGTCCTACGAGCAGTACTTC CASSYSKRLLGSYEQYF